Shown below are 31 T cell receptor beta chains from a single sample sequenced in a study of T cells in Graves' hyperthyroidism and ophthalmopathy. The TCR beta CDR3 regions underwent amplification using RNA transcripts as the source. The TCR CDR3 was amplified in a first-round RT-PCR using the HTBI primer set. TCRdb analysed the multiplex PCR reads with MiXCR anew, one entry per CDR3 protein. The data hold a few hundred thousand distinct CDR3 sequences, with around 45% observed a single time. The specimen was peripheral blood or thyroid tissue (not recorded which). The source is a woman younger than 35 with Graves' hyperthyroidism.

This chain uses TRBV7-6 with TRBJ2-7; D possibly uses TRBD1 or TRBD2 (5 bases each). The germline V gene has CDR1 SGHVS and CDR2 FNYEAQ. The CDR3 consists of 12 residues. With 5 bases removed from V and 5 bases from J, the gap between germline ends came to 10 bases. The CDR3 DNA is TGTGCCAGCAGCCACAGGCGGGACGAGCAGTACTTC. Its translation: CASSHRRDEQYF. The entire variable domain, with the rest obtained from reference TRBV7-6 and TRBJ2-7, is as follows: GAGVSQSPRYKVTKRGQDVALRCDPISGHVSLYWYRQALGQGPEFLTYFNYEAQQDKSGLPNDRFSAERPEGSISTLTIQRTEQRDSAMYRCASSHRRDEQYFGPGTRLTVT.

The rearrangement joins TRBV7-9 to TRBJ2-6; D possibly matches TRBD1 or TRBD2 (5 bases each). Between the trimmed V and J ends, which lost 5 bases and 5 bases, there was a span of 16 bases. The CDR3 is 16 amino acids. Germline CDR1 SEHNR, CDR2 FQNEAQ (reference sequence). CDR3 coding DNA: TGTGCCAGCAGCCAAGACAGTTACGGGAGGGCCAACGTCCTGACTTTC. Its protein product is CASSQDSYGRANVLTF.

V usage is TRBV7-3 and J usage is TRBJ2-3, with 10 bases lining up with TRBD2. This CDR3 contains 16 residues. Germline CDR1 and CDR2: SGHTA and FQGTGA. V trimming: 6 bases; J trimming: 1 base; junction bases outside the gene matches: 7. The CDR3 loop reads CASSLSGRLGTDTQYF. As DNA, the CDR3 is TGTGCCAGCAGTCTTAGCGGGAGGCTTGGCACAGATACGCAGTATTTT.

This clonotype was detected many times. The chain recombines TRBV24-1 with TRBJ2-7; tentative D call: TRBD2 (6 bases). This CDR3 comprises 16 residues. Trimming took off 2 bases at V and 2 bases at J, with 15 bases between the two ends. Germline assignment: CDR1 KGHDR and CDR2 SFDVKD. The CDR3 protein is CATSDSGAGPTYEQYF. CDR3 DNA: TGTGCCACCAGTGATTCGGGTGCGGGGCCAACCTACGAGCAGTACTTC.

This clonotype was seen ten or more times. This sequence joins TRBV19 and TRBJ1-1; no reliable D call. The CDR3 covers 14 residues. Germline V gene data show CDR1 as LNHDA and CDR2 as SQIVND (reference sequence). V dropped 3 bases and J dropped 4 bases, with 12 bases sitting between them. In DNA form, the CDR3 reads TGTGCCAGTAGTATCTCTGGGATTGGCACTGAAGCTTTCTTT. Protein: CASSISGIGTEAFF.

V is TRBV29-1 and J is TRBJ1-5; D remains unclear. V lost 4 bases and J lost 14, with 12 bases in between. Looked up from germline, CDR1 is SQVTM and CDR2 is ANQGSEA. CDR3 length: 10 amino acids. The CDR3, as DNA: TGCAGCGTTGTTGGGCGAAATGAGCATTTT. Its protein is CSVVGRNEHF.

The chain is built from TRBV7-9 and TRBJ1-2, with 7 bases fitting TRBD1. The V and J ends lost 3 bases and 1 base, in that order; junction bases with no gene match: 5. Germline V gene data show CDR1 as SEHNR and CDR2 as FQNEAQ (reference sequence). The length of the CDR3 is 15 residues. CDR3 loop: CASSLVGTDNYGYTF. The CDR3 DNA reads as TGTGCCAGCAGCTTGGTAGGGACAGATAACTATGGCTACACCTTC.

This rearrangement joins TRBV29-1 to TRBJ1-2, with D perhaps TRBD1 (6 bases). From germline, CDR1 is SQVTM and CDR2 ANQGSEA. Trimming shortened V by 8 bases and J by 6 bases, and 19 bases separated the two germline ends. The CDR3 totals 13 residues. CDR3 bases: TGCAGCAGCCCCCAGTTGGGGGCGGATGGCTACACCTTC. Protein sequence: CSSPQLGADGYTF.

In its sample, this clonotype was seen once. A much larger clone sits a single nucleotide away, making a read error possible. V usage is TRBV20-1 and J usage is TRBJ1-4; no clear D gene. The germline gives CDR1 DFQATT, CDR2 SNEGSKA (reference sequence). The V end was cut by 3 bases, the J end by 4 bases, with 21 bases between. This CDR3 is 17 amino acids long. Here the CDR3 reads CSASGRRGSKLNEKLFF. The CDR3 nucleotides are TGCAGTGCTAGTGGCAGGCGGGGATCAAAGCTTAATGAAAAACTGTTTTTT.

This clonotype has at least ten counts. This rearrangement joins TRBV2 to TRBJ1-2; 9 nucleotides line up with TRBD1. Germline V CDR1 and CDR2: SNHLY, FYNNEI. This CDR3 comprises 19 residues. V trimming: 5 bases; J trimming: 8 bases; junction bases outside the gene matches: 24. The CDR3 spells CASSFRYMYGTGKVRGYTF. The CDR3 DNA reads TGTGCCAGCAGTTTCCGTTACATGTACGGGACAGGGAAAGTTAGAGGCTACACCTTC.

This clonotype came up a few times. This chain links TRBV20-1 with TRBJ2-5, with 14 bases matching TRBD2. Trimming removed 4 bases from V and 1 base from J; junction bases left unmatched: 2. Germline assignment: CDR1 DFQATT and CDR2 SNEGSKA (reference sequence). The CDR3 is made up of 15 amino acids. Here the CDR3 DNA reads TGCAGTGCTATAGGGACTAGCGGGAGCCAAGAGACCCAGTACTTC. Protein sequence: CSAIGTSGSQETQYF.

This clonotype was recorded many times. This chain joins TRBV2 and TRBJ1-5; weak D call: TRBD1 (6 bases). Germline V gene lookup returns CDR1 SNHLY and CDR2 FYNNEI. The CDR3 consists of 17 residues. V was shortened by 0 bases and J by 11 bases, with 23 bases between the two germline ends. Here the CDR3 DNA reads TGTGCCAGCAGTGAAGCGCCCGGGGGGCCCCCTCTTCCAACCCAGCATTTT. This encodes CASSEAPGGPPLPTQHF.

J is TRBJ2-7 and V is TRBV3-1; a possible D gene is TRBD2 (6 bases). The germline CDR1 and CDR2 sequences are LGHDT and YNNKEL (reference sequence). The CDR3 is 12 amino acids. V dropped 5 bases and J dropped 6 bases, with 11 bases sitting between them. CDR3 nucleotide sequence: TGTGCCAGCAGCAGACCGGAGGGCGAGCAGTACTTC. Encoded protein: CASSRPEGEQYF.

This clonotype appeared many times. V is TRBV15 and J is TRBJ2-2; D may be TRBD1 or TRBD2 (6 bases each). Per the germline V gene, CDR1 is LNHNV and CDR2 is YYDKDF (reference sequence). The length of the CDR3 is 15 residues. V lost 5 bases and J 1 base, leaving 11 bases between the germline ends. The CDR3 loop reads CATSRGTRNTGELFF. The CDR3 bases are TGTGCCACCAGCCGCGGGACAAGGAACACCGGGGAGCTGTTTTTT.

This clonotype was seen more than once but under ten times. This rearrangement joins TRBV2 to TRBJ2-1; D unclear. Per the germline V gene, CDR1 is SNHLY and CDR2 is FYNNEI. The V gene lost 6 bases and the J gene lost 4 bases, with 4 bases spanning the gap. The length of the CDR3 is 11 residues. The CDR3 loop reads CASRVYNEQFF. Here the CDR3 DNA reads TGTGCCAGCAGGGTTTACAATGAGCAGTTCTTC.

The V and J genes are TRBV2 and TRBJ2-7; 8 positions match TRBD1. This CDR3 spans 15 amino acids. The V gene's germline CDR1 is SNHLY and CDR2 FYNNEI. CDR3 loop: CARWGHGQGTYEQYF. The DNA for the CDR3 is TGTGCTAGATGGGGACACGGACAGGGTACCTACGAGCAGTACTTC.

The sample holds many counts of this clonotype. The V gene is TRBV12-3 or TRBV12-4, the J gene TRBJ1-2, with D maybe TRBD1 (5 bases). The CDR3 loop spans 16 amino acids. The V and J ends lost 3 bases and 8 bases respectively, with 22 bases between them. The CDR3 protein is CASSFAARGRDGGYTF. The CDR3 DNA reads TGTGCCAGCAGTTTTGCCGCGCGGGGCAGGGACGGAGGCTACACCTTC.

This clonotype was detected ten times or more. The chain is built from TRBV2 and TRBJ1-2; no firm D call. Germline CDR1 SNHLY, CDR2 FYNNEI. Trimming removed 9 bases at V and 6 bases at J, with 17 bases between. This CDR3 has 13 residues. The CDR3 loop reads CARTEVLGDGYTF. DNA for the CDR3: TGTGCCAGGACGGAGGTCCTCGGGGATGGCTACACCTTC.

CDR3 nucleotides: TGTGCCAGCAGTTATGGGACAGGGGATGGCTACACCTTC. It codes for CASSYGTGDGYTF. The J gene is TRBJ1-2, the V gene TRBV7-2; 10 nucleotides align to TRBD1. Germline V lookup: CDR1 SGHTA, CDR2 FQGNSA. CDR3 length: 13 amino acids. J lost 6 bases, V lost 6 bases, and 4 bases had no gene match.

In this sample, this clonotype turned up a few times. The chain links TRBV7-2 to TRBJ1-4, with a tentative D call TRBD1 (6 bases). The CDR3 has 15 residues. Germline loops: CDR1 SGHTA, CDR2 FQGNSA. V was trimmed by 4 bases and J by 7 bases, leaving 16 bases between them. CDR3 sequence: CASSWRTERIEKLFF. Written as DNA, the CDR3 is TGTGCCAGCAGCTGGAGGACAGAGCGTATTGAAAAACTGTTTTTT.

The rearrangement links TRBV10-2 to TRBJ1-2, with 9 bases fitting TRBD1. Germline V CDR1 and CDR2: WSHSY, SAAADI. CDR3 length: 14 amino acids. With 1 base clipped from V and 8 bases from J, the junction kept 5 bases outside the gene matches. Written as DNA, the CDR3 is TGCGCCAGCAGTGAGTTCGGGACAGGGAGCGGCTACACCTTC. Residues: CASSEFGTGSGYTF.

As to this clonotype: A much larger clone is a single base away; this may be a read error. V is TRBV9 and J is TRBJ2-2; perhaps D is TRBD1 or TRBD2 (5 bases each). The CDR3 totals 17 residues. CDR1 is SGDLS and CDR2 is YYNGEE in the germline V gene. CDR3 sequence: CANSPTGTHTNTGELFF. CDR3 DNA sequence: TGTGCCAACAGCCCCACCGGGACCCACACGAACACCGGGGAGCTGTTTTTT. Using reference TRBV9 and TRBJ2-2 for the parts outside the CDR3, the full variable domain is DSGVTQTPKHLITATGQRVTLRCSPRSGDLSVYWYQQSLDQGLQFLIQYYNGEERAKGNILERFSAQQFPDLHSELNLSSLELGDSALYFCANSPTGTHTNTGELFFGEGSRLTVL.

In this sample, this clonotype turned up many times. The chain is built from TRBV19 and TRBJ1-1; 9 bases fit TRBD1. The CDR3 spans 15 residues. The V segment lost 5 bases and the J segment 0 bases; nucleotides outside the gene matches: 4. Germline loops: CDR1 LNHDA, CDR2 SQIVND (reference sequence). In DNA, the CDR3 is TGTGCCAGTAGTTTTACAGGGGGCTTGAACACTGAAGCTTTCTTT. Amino acid sequence: CASSFTGGLNTEAFF.

In its sample, this clonotype was seen many times. This chain links TRBV14 with TRBJ2-7, with 9 nucleotides matching TRBD2. The CDR3 has 16 residues. The germline CDR1 and CDR2 sequences are SGHDN and FVKESK. With V trimmed by 0 bases and J by 5 bases, 8 bases remained unmatched. CDR3 sequence (DNA): TGTGCCAGCAGCCAAGATAATAGCGGGAGACCGAACGAGCAGTACTTC. Translation: CASSQDNSGRPNEQYF.

This clonotype has only one observation. A much bigger clone sits one base away, suggesting this may be a read error. The rearrangement uses TRBV20-1 and TRBJ2-7; either TRBD1 or TRBD2 may supply D (6 bases each). The germline V gene has CDR1 DFQATT and CDR2 SNEGSKA (reference sequence). There are 13 residues in the CDR3. Trimming took 0 bases from V and 7 from J, leaving 13 bases between them. Here the CDR3 reads CSARDRGGNEQYF. CDR3 sequence (DNA): TGCAGTGCTAGAGACAGGGGAGGCAATGAGCAGTACTTC.

V gene TRBV24-1 combines with J gene TRBJ2-2, with 11 nucleotides matching TRBD2. The V gene's germline CDR1 is KGHDR and CDR2 SFDVKD. This CDR3 is 17 amino acids long. V gave up 1 base and J gave up 13 bases; unmatched junction bases: 13. CDR3 sequence: CATSDFGTSGPYWRLFF. CDR3 nucleotides: TGTGCCACCAGTGATTTCGGGACTAGCGGACCCTATTGGCGGCTGTTTTTT.

The sample holds many counts of this clonotype. This chain joins TRBV7-3 and TRBJ2-2; D ambiguous. V lost 5 bases to trimming and J lost 5 bases, with 0 bases between them. Germline V gene data show CDR1 as SGHTA and CDR2 as FQGTGA. The CDR3 extends over 10 amino acids. DNA for the CDR3: TGTGCCAGCAGCACCGGGGAGCTGTTTTTT. This translates into CASSTGELFF.

This clonotype has just a few counts. The chain recombines TRBV7-2 with TRBJ1-2; TRBD1 matches 8 bases. Trimming cost V 1 base and J 4 bases; bases outside gene matches: 5. Germline V gene lookup returns CDR1 SGHTA and CDR2 FQGNSA. This CDR3 spans 15 amino acids. CDR3 in DNA: TGTGCCAGCAGCTTAGTGCAGGGGGCAAGCTATGGCTACACCTTC. This codes for CASSLVQGASYGYTF. The variable domain in full, completed from reference TRBV7-2 and TRBJ1-2, reads GAGVSQSPSNKVTEKGKDVELRCDPISGHTALYWYRQSLGQGLEFLIYFQGNSAPDKSGLPSDRFSAERTGGSVSTLTIQRTQQEDSAVYLCASSLVQGASYGYTFGSGTRLTVV.

With regard to this clonotype: A clone one base away is much larger, so this may be a read error. The genes are TRBV11-3 and TRBJ2-5; 10 positions agree with TRBD2. The ends lost 4 bases at V and 5 bases at J; junction bases unmatched: 13. The CDR3 loop spans 17 amino acids. Germline loops: CDR1 SGHNT, CDR2 YENEEA. The CDR3 protein is CASSSKGIAGGRETQYF. CDR3 DNA sequence: TGTGCCAGCAGCTCAAAAGGAATAGCGGGAGGTAGGGAGACCCAGTACTTC. The whole variable domain, remainder taken from reference TRBV11-3 and TRBJ2-5, is EAGVVQSPRYKIIEKKQPVAFWCNPISGHNTLYWYLQNLGQGPELLIRYENEEAVDDSQLPKDRFSAERLKGVDSTLKIQPAELGDSAVYLCASSSKGIAGGRETQYFGPGTRLLVL.

The rearrangement links TRBV7-8 to TRBJ1-2, with 9 bases aligning to TRBD1. This CDR3 spans 13 amino acids. The V gene's germline CDR1 is SGHVS and CDR2 FQNEAQ. The V segment lost 5 bases and the J segment 4 bases; nucleotides outside the gene matches: 2. CDR3 sequence (DNA): TGTGCCAGCAGCGCGGGACAGGGCTATGGCTACACCTTC. Its translation: CASSAGQGYGYTF.

The table lists this clonotype with many counts. The chain links TRBV3-1 to TRBJ1-1; 11 bases map to TRBD1. The CDR3 runs to 16 residues. The V gene end was trimmed by 3 bases and the J gene end by 4 bases; junction bases not matched to a gene: 7. Germline CDR1 and CDR2: LGHDT and YNNKEL (reference sequence). The CDR3 coding sequence is TGTGCCAGCAGCCACTGGGGTGGGACAGGGGGCACTGAAGCTTTCTTT. Its protein is CASSHWGGTGGTEAFF.